What follows is one T cell receptor (beta chain) and its context. Data came from immunoSEQ multiplex PCR; TCRdb stores just in-frame clones and leaves some out. The sample lists approximately 170,000 clones, roughly 89% seen once, with less than 1.6% in the top ten. This sample is part of a study of control samples from healthy donors and cancer patients. Trimming removed 0 bases at V and 2 bases at J, with 8 bases between. Per germline, CDR1 SGHRS and CDR2 YFSETQ. The CDR3 sequence is 14 residues long. The TCR sequence derives from a woman between 25 and 40 years old in good health. J is TRBJ1-2 and V is TRBV5-1, with unresolved D. The source material was blood. The CDR3 DNA sequence: TGCGCCAGCAGCTTGGGTTTTGGGAACTATGGCTACACCTTC. Protein product: CASSLGFGNYGYTF.